Given below is one T cell receptor (beta chain) in context. With 2 bases removed from V and 3 bases from J, the gap between germline ends came to 5 bases. The CDR3 is made up of 13 amino acids. CDR1 is MNHEY, CDR2 SVGEGT, per germline. The iRepertoire nested amplicon-rescue multiplex PCR amplified TCR alpha and beta CDR3s from RNA. Via MiXCR, TCRdb re-called the multiplex PCR reads, giving one row per CDR3 protein. The sample lists 300,000 to 400,000 distinct CDR3 sequences; about 40% were seen once. These data come from a study of glioma-infiltrating T cells. The chain uses TRBV6-2 or TRBV6-3 and TRBJ1-3; D remains ambiguous. Specimen: glioma tissue, nonneoplastic brain tissue, or PBMCs (not recorded which). The source of this sequence is a human donor with low-grade glioma or glioblastoma, undergoing nonglioma brain surgery, or in good health (not recorded which). CDR3 in amino acids: CASSYRDGNTIYF. CDR3 coding DNA: TGTGCCAGCAGTTACAGGGATGGAAACACCATATATTTT.